This passage covers 14 T cell receptor beta chains from one sample sequenced in a study of blood T cell repertoires in COVID-19. Repertoires were generated with immunoSEQ multiplex PCR, while TCRdb's copy carries only in-frame clones and drops some. The sample includes some 320,000 clones, around 86% of them seen just once. The sequencing input was PBMCs or T cells enriched from blood (not recorded which). The receptor source for this set is a man in his sixties who had recovered from COVID-19.

The chain employs TRBV7-2 and TRBJ2-7; D is ambiguous. The CDR3 spans 14 residues. Germline-derived CDR1 and CDR2 are SGHTA and FQGNSA. V was pared by 5 bases and J by 1 base, with 12 bases between. The DNA for the CDR3 is TGTGCCAGCAGCCTAGAGCCGAAATCCTACGAGCAGTACTTC. It translates to CASSLEPKSYEQYF.

This chain uses TRBV30 with TRBJ2-7; 12 positions agree with TRBD2. After removal of 3 bases from V and 7 bases from J, the junction contained 13 bases not matched to a gene. Germline CDR1 GTSNPN, CDR2 SVGIG (reference sequence). This CDR3 comprises 16 residues. The CDR3 DNA follows: TGTGCCTGGAGACCGCTGTCTAGCGGGAGGGCTCGGGAGCAGTACTTC. This encodes CAWRPLSSGRAREQYF.

The genes are TRBV9 and TRBJ2-2; D gene unclear. The V end lost 1 base, the J end lost 2 bases, and 12 bases lay between the germline ends. The CDR3 runs 16 residues. Germline CDR1 and CDR2: SGDLS and YYNGEE. CDR3 amino acids: CASSVSRSYNTGELFF. In nucleotides, the CDR3 is TGTGCCAGCAGCGTATCTCGCAGTTACAACACCGGGGAGCTGTTTTTT.

The rearrangement joins TRBV13 to TRBJ2-1; 8 bases fit TRBD1. The V and J ends lost 3 bases and 2 bases, in that order; junction bases with no gene match: 9. Germline V gives CDR1 PRHDT, CDR2 FYEKMQ (reference sequence). The CDR3 has 17 amino acids. CDR3 region: CASSLRRDRGPYNEQFF. The CDR3 DNA reads TGTGCCAGCAGCTTGAGACGAGACAGGGGACCCTACAATGAGCAGTTCTTC.

This chain links TRBV4-1 with TRBJ1-2; possibly TRBD1 for D (6 bases). V lost 0 bases, J lost 1 base, and 12 bases lay in between. Looked up from germline, CDR1 is MGHRA and CDR2 is YSYEKL. The CDR3 is 16 amino acids. The CDR3 here is CASSQEGRGSNYGYTF. CDR3 nucleotides: TGCGCCAGCAGCCAAGAAGGGAGGGGGAGTAACTATGGCTACACCTTC.

CDR3 sequence: CASSQVTSGYNEQFF. The CDR3 bases are TGCGCCAGCAGCCAAGTGACTAGCGGTTACAATGAGCAGTTCTTC. The chain recombines TRBV4-3 with TRBJ2-1, with 9 bases aligning to TRBD2. V gave up 1 base and J gave up 4 bases; unmatched junction bases: 2. CDR3 length equals 15 residues. Germline V gene data show CDR1 as LGHNA and CDR2 as YSLEER.

This chain links TRBV5-1 with TRBJ2-7; TRBD2 aligns across 8 bases. The CDR3 consists of 15 residues. V trimming: 0 bases; J trimming: 5 bases; junction bases outside the gene matches: 7. CDR1 and CDR2 (germline): SGHRS, YFSETQ. This chain's CDR3 is CASSLERLAGHEQYF. The DNA for the CDR3 is TGCGCCAGCAGCTTGGAAAGGCTAGCGGGCCACGAGCAGTACTTC.

The V and J genes are TRBV6-5 and TRBJ1-1; a weak D match, TRBD1 (5 bases). This CDR3 has 16 amino acids. Trimming pared 2 bases from V and 6 bases from J, leaving 19 bases between. The germline CDR1 and CDR2 sequences are MNHEY and SVGAGI. CDR3 in amino acids: CASSYGKQKAGAEAFF. In DNA form, the CDR3 reads TGTGCCAGCAGTTACGGGAAGCAAAAGGCGGGGGCTGAAGCTTTCTTT.

The rearrangement joins TRBV13 to TRBJ1-3, with a possible D match to TRBD1 (6 bases). Germline assignment: CDR1 PRHDT and CDR2 FYEKMQ (reference sequence). Trimming removed 6 bases from V and 2 bases from J, with 14 bases in between. The CDR3 is made up of 15 amino acids. The CDR3 sequence: CASSLRGAAGNTIYF. As DNA, the CDR3 is TGTGCCAGCAGTCTCCGGGGGGCGGCTGGAAACACCATATATTTT. Together with reference TRBV13 and TRBJ1-3, the CDR3 gives the full variable domain: AAGVIQSPRHLIKEKRETATLKCYPIPRHDTVYWYQQGPGQDPQFLISFYEKMQSDKGSIPDRFSAQQFSDYHSELNMSSLELGDSALYFCASSLRGAAGNTIYFGEGSWLTVV.

This rearrangement joins TRBV5-1 to TRBJ1-3, with a weak D call TRBD1 (6 bases). The V gene lost 5 bases and the J gene lost 4 bases, with 16 bases spanning the gap. Looked up from germline, CDR1 is SGHRS and CDR2 is YFSETQ. The CDR3 is 15 amino acids. The CDR3 nucleotides read TGCGCCAGCAGTGGCGGGGGGGCGAAAGGAAACACCATATATTTT. Its protein product is CASSGGGAKGNTIYF.

This clone was detected only once. The CDR3 reads CASSSPGQHLNEQFF. CDR3 DNA: TGTGCCAGTAGTTCGCCGGGACAGCACTTGAATGAGCAGTTCTTC. The chain combines TRBV19 with TRBJ2-1; 7 bases are shared with TRBD1. Germline CDR1 and CDR2: LNHDA and SQIVND (reference sequence). CDR3 length: 15 amino acids. J lost 7 bases, V lost 5 bases, and 11 bases had no gene match.

Remarks on this clone: This same CDR3 is encoded by further DNA sequences in the sample. The chain links TRBV28 to TRBJ1-5; 7 bases map to TRBD1. The CDR3 consists of 15 residues. CDR1 is MDHEN, CDR2 SYDVKM, per germline. Trimming cost V 3 bases and J 1 base; bases outside gene matches: 3. CDR3 coding DNA: TGTGCCAGCAGTTTCTTACAGGGGAGCAATCAGCCCCAGCATTTT. Residues: CASSFLQGSNQPQHF. Full variable domain (outside the CDR3, taken from reference TRBV28 and TRBJ1-5): DVKVTQSSRYLVKRTGEKVFLECVQDMDHENMFWYRQDPGLGLRLIYFSYDVKMKEKGDIPEGYSVSREKKERFSLILESASTNQTSMYLCASSFLQGSNQPQHFGDGTRLSIL.

This rearrangement joins TRBV2 to TRBJ1-5; TRBD1 matches 8 bases. The CDR3 sequence is 13 residues long. Germline-derived CDR1 and CDR2 are SNHLY and FYNNEI. V lost 6 bases, J lost 5 bases, and 3 bases stayed unmatched. CDR3 DNA sequence: TGTGCCAGCAGCGCGGGACAGGATCAGCCCCAGCATTTT. This sequence encodes CASSAGQDQPQHF.

This sequence joins TRBV18 and TRBJ2-5; TRBD2 matches at 14 bases. Germline V gene sequence: CDR1 KGHSH, CDR2 LQKENI. The junction had 7 bases not matched to a gene; V was cut back by 3 bases and J by 4 bases. This CDR3 is 17 amino acids long. The chain's CDR3 is CASSPDLGLAGAETQYF. CDR3 nucleotide sequence: TGTGCCAGCTCACCTGACCTGGGACTAGCGGGAGCAGAGACCCAGTACTTC.